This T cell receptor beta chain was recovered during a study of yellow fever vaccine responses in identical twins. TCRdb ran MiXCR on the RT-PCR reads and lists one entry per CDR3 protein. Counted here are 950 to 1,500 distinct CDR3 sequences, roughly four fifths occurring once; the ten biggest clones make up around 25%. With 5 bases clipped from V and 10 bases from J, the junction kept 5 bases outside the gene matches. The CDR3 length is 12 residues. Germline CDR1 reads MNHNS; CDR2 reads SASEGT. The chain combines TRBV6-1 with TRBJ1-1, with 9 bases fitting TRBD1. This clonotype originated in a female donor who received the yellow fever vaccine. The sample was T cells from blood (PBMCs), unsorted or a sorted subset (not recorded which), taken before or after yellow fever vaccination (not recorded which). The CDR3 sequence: CASSTGTGLAFF. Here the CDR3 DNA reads TGTGCCAGCAGTACGGGGACAGGGCTAGCTTTCTTT.